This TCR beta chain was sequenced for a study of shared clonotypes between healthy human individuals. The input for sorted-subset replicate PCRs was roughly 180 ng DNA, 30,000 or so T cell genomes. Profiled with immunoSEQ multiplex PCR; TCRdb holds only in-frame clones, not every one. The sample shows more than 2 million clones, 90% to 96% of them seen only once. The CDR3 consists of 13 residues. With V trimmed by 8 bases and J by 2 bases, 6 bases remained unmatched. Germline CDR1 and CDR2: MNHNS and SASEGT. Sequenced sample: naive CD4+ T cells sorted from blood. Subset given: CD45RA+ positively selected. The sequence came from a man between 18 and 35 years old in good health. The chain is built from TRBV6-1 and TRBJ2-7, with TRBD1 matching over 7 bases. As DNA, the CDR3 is TGTGCCAGCGGAGAAGGGACAGCCTACGAGCAGTACTTC. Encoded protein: CASGEGTAYEQYF.